Here is one T cell receptor beta chain with its context. This clone was observed a few times. What antigen it recognizes has not been identified. Base qualities were left out, and no much larger clone turns up one base away. The entry originates in a study of metastatic and nonmetastatic thyroid tumors (dated by TCRdb to 2018 to 2021). The study in broad terms: Repertoires from peripheral blood and from tumor or nodule tissue samples of malignant and benign thyroid patients were compared. The paper's findings and limits, for the study overall: In both blood and tumor samples, TCR beta diversity was reported to be significantly higher in malignant tumors than in benign nodules.

CDR3 length: 15 amino acids, cysteine to phenylalanine. Here the CDR3 DNA is all that survives: 45 bases in frame from base 1. Here V drops 4 bases and J drops 2 bases, and the junction holds 7 bases not matched to any gene. Via the germline V gene, CDR1 is SNHLY and CDR2 FYNNEI. Library construction relied on PCR. The instrument was an Illumina HiSeq 4000. High-throughput sequencing was used to profile the TCR beta-chain CDR3 region of every patient. The study's processing was this. CDR3 differences across clinicopathological groups were used to build a classifier for discriminating distant-metastatic papillary thyroid cancer patients. To measure repertoire diversity the researchers used the Shannon index, while the Morisita-Horn index served to gauge how similar the tumor and blood repertoires were. Through fastp at Q25 and MiXCR, TCRdb rebuilt clones from the public reads, retaining in-frame beta chains. The V and J calls and clone size are TCRdb's, not the authors'. The sample table lists approximately 35,000 clones, 15% to 20% of them with a count of one. The ten largest account for 9.5% to 15% of the sample.

Before undergoing thyroid surgery, none of the patients had been given any kind of treatment. The study retrospectively analysed patient clinical samples collected from about 2011 to 2018 using T-cell receptor beta sequencing. The rearrangement combines TRBV2 with TRBJ2-7; the junction holds 8 bases that match TRBD1. The sequence came from a male donor with papillary thyroid cancer or a benign thyroid nodule (not recorded which). Some clones in this sample may be carry-over from other donors' samples. Sequencing was carried out using blood. The DNA sequence is as follows: TGTGCCAGCAGTGGATCGGGACAGGACCCCTACGAGCAGTACTTC. Translated, this gives CASSGSGQDPYEQYF. Full variable domain (CDR3 extended with the reference TRBV2 and TRBJ2-7 proteins): EPEVTQTPSHQVTQMGQEVILRCVPISNHLYFYWYRQILGQKVEFLVSFYNNEISEKSEIFDDQFSVERPDGSNFTLKIRSTKLEDSAMYFCASSGSGQDPYEQYFGPGTRLTVT.